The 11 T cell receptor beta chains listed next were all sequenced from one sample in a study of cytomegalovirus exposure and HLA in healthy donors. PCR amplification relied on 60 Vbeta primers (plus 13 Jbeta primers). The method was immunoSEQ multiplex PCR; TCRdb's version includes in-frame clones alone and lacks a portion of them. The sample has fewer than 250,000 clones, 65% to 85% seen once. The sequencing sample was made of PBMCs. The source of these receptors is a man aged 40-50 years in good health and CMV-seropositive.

As DNA, the CDR3 is TGTGCCAGCAGTGGAGCCGGGGGGACGACTAATGAAAAACTGTTTTTT. The encoded protein is CASSGAGGTTNEKLFF. The rearrangement links TRBV6-1 to TRBJ1-4; maybe TRBD1 (5 bases). The germline V gene encodes CDR1 MNHNS and CDR2 SASEGT. V was cut by 4 bases and J by 2 bases, with 14 bases left in between. The CDR3 consists of 16 residues.

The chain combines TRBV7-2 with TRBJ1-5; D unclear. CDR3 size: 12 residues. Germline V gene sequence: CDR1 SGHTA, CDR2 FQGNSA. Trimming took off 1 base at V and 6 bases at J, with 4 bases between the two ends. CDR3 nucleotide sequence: TGTGCCAGCAGCTTAGTCTCTCAGCCCCAGCATTTT. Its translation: CASSLVSQPQHF.

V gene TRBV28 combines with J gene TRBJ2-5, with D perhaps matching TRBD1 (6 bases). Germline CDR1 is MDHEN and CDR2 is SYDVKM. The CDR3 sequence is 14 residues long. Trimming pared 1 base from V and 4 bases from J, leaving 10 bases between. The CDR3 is CASSLSGAGETQYF. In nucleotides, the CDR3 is TGTGCCAGCAGTTTATCAGGGGCTGGAGAGACCCAGTACTTC.

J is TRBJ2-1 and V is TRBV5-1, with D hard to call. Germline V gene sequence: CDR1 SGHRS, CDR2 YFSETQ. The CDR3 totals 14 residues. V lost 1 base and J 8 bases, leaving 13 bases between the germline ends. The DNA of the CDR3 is TGCGCCAGCAGCTTGCTAGGCCCGATCGATGAGCAGTTCTTC. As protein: CASSLLGPIDEQFF.

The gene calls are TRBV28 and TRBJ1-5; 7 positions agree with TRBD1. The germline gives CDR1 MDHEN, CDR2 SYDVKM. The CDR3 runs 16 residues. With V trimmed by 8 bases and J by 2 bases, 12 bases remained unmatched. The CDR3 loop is CASSDRSWSGNQPQHF. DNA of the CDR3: TGTGCCAGCTCGGACAGGTCTTGGAGCGGCAATCAGCCCCAGCATTTT.

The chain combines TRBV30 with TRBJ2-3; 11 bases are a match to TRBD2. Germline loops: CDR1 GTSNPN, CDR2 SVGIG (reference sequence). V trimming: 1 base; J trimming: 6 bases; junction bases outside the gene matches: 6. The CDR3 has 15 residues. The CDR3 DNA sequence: TGTGCCTGGAGTGGCCTAGCGGGGGGATCTGATACGCAGTATTTT. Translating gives CAWSGLAGGSDTQYF.

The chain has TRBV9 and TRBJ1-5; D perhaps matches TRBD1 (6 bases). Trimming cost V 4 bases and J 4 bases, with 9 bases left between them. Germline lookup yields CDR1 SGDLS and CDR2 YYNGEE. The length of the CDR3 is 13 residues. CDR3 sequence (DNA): TGTGCCAGCAGCCCCGGGACAAATCAGCCCCAGCATTTT. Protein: CASSPGTNQPQHF.

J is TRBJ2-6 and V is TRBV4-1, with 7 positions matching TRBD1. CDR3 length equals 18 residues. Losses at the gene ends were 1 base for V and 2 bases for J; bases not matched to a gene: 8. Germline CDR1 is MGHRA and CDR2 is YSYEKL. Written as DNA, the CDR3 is TGCGCCAGCAGCCAAGTGACAGGGTTAGGTGCTGGGGCCAACGTCCTGACTTTC. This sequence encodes CASSQVTGLGAGANVLTF.

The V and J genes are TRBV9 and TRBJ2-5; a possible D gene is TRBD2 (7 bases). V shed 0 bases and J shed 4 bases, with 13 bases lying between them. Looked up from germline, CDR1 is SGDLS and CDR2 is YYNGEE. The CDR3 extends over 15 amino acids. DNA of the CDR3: TGTGCCAGCAGCGTAGCTACGAGGGGGGGAGAGACCCAGTACTTC. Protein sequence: CASSVATRGGETQYF.

The CDR3 bases are TGTGCCAGCAGCTTGCCCCGGGGAGGGACGTCCGGAAACACCATATATTTT. Protein: CASSLPRGGTSGNTIYF. The V gene is TRBV5-6, the J gene TRBJ1-3; perhaps TRBD1 as D (5 bases). Deletions cut 1 base from V and 4 bases from J, with 18 bases between. The CDR3 sequence is 17 residues long. The germline V gene has CDR1 SGHDT and CDR2 YYEEEE.

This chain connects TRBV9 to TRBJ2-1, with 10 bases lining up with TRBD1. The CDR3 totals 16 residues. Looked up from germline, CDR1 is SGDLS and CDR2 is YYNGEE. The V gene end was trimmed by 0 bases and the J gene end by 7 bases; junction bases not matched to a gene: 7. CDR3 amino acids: CASSVAWDRGGNEQFF. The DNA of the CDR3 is TGTGCCAGCAGCGTAGCTTGGGACAGGGGCGGGAATGAGCAGTTCTTC.